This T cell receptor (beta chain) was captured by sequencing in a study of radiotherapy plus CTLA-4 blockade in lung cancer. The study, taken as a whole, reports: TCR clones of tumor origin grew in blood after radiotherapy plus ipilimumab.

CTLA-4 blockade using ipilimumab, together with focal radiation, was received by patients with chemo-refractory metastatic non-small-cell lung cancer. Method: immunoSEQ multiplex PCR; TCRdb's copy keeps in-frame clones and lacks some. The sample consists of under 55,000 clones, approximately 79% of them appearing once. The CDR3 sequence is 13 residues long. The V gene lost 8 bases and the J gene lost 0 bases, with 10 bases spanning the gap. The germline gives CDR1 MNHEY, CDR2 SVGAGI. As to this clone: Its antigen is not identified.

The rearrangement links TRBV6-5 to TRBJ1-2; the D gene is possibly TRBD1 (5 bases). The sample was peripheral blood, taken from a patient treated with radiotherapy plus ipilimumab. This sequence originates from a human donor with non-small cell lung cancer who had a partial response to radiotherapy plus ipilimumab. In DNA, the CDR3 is TGTGCCAGCGGCGCAGGGCCTAACTATGGCTACACCTTC. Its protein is CASGAGPNYGYTF.